The 5 T cell receptor beta chains below were found in one sample sequenced in a study of radiation and T cells in renal cell carcinoma. The sample's time point: baseline pretreatment blood. Treatment indicated: 15 Gy SBRT to primary tumor, nephrectomy 4 weeks later. TCRdb's copy holds only in-frame clones and misses some; the assay was immunoSEQ multiplex PCR. In the table there are 70,000 to 95,000 clones, roughly four fifths of which are singletons. The input for sequencing was blood, taken from a patient whose treatment included radiotherapy and nephrectomy. Receptors originate from a man aged 55-75 years with renal cell carcinoma.

This clone showed up just a few times. The chain combines TRBV11-3 with TRBJ2-1; D is uncertain. V lost 0 bases to trimming and J lost 4 bases, with 10 bases between them. CDR3 length: 15 amino acids. Looked up from germline, CDR1 is SGHNT and CDR2 is YENEEA. CDR3 region: CASSLDDDHYNEQFF. CDR3 sequence (DNA): TGTGCCAGCAGCTTAGACGATGACCATTACAATGAGCAGTTCTTC.

This chain joins TRBV5-5 and TRBJ2-5, with D tentatively TRBD2 (5 bases). CDR1 SGHKS and CDR2 YYEKEE come from the germline V gene (reference sequence). The CDR3 spans 12 residues. V dropped 2 bases and J dropped 9 bases, with 11 bases sitting between them. This chain's CDR3 is CASSLPGMAQYF. The CDR3, as DNA: TGTGCCAGCAGCTTACCGGGAATGGCCCAGTACTTC.

This chain uses TRBV6-6 with TRBJ2-1; TRBD1 aligns across 9 bases. CDR1 and CDR2 (germline): MNHNY, SVGAGI (reference sequence). The J segment lost 9 bases and the V segment lost 6 bases, leaving 9 bases of the junction unmatched. This CDR3 region has 14 residues. Here the CDR3 DNA reads TGTGCCAGCAGACCGGGACAGGGTCTGGGTGAGCAGTTCTTC. Translation: CASRPGQGLGEQFF.

V and J are TRBV27 and TRBJ1-1; D not certain. The CDR3 sequence is 14 residues long. V lost 2 bases to trimming and J lost 5 bases, with 12 bases between them. The germline CDR1 and CDR2 sequences are MNHEY and SMNVEV (reference sequence). CDR3 region: CASSLARSRTEAFF. In DNA, the CDR3 is TGTGCCAGCAGTTTAGCCAGGAGTCGGACTGAAGCTTTCTTT.

This clone was detected once. The chain combines TRBV7-9 with TRBJ2-1; 7 nucleotides line up with TRBD2. V dropped 1 base and J dropped 6; count of bases not matched to a gene: 12. Germline CDR1 SEHNR, CDR2 FQNEAQ (reference sequence). This CDR3 region has 17 residues. In DNA form, the CDR3 reads TGTGCCAGCAGCTTAGGGAAACTCCCGGGGGGTGCCAATGAGCAGTTCTTC. Residues: CASSLGKLPGGANEQFF.